This T cell receptor (beta chain) was recovered during a study of T-cell reconstitution after alpha-beta-depleted transplantation in children. There are many counts of this clonotype. Preparing the TCRbeta library involved the use of unique molecular identifiers. TCRdb analysed the PCR reads with MiXCR anew, one entry per CDR3 protein. Of 190,000 or so distinct CDR3 sequences in the sample, about 6.3% were seen once. The CDR3 length is 14 residues. V lost 5 bases and J 3 bases, leaving 13 bases between the germline ends. CDR1 is LNHDA and CDR2 is SQIVND in the germline V gene (reference sequence). The gene calls are TRBV19 and TRBJ2-5; a weak D match, TRBD1 (6 bases). The clonotype was recovered from a human donor who donated a stem cell graft to a child with Wiskott-Aldrich syndrome. The specimen comprised PBMCs from the stem cell graft donor, sampled from the stem cell graft. As DNA, the CDR3 is TGTGCCAGTAGTTTGCGGACAGCTAAAGAGACCCAGTACTTC. It yields the protein CASSLRTAKETQYF.